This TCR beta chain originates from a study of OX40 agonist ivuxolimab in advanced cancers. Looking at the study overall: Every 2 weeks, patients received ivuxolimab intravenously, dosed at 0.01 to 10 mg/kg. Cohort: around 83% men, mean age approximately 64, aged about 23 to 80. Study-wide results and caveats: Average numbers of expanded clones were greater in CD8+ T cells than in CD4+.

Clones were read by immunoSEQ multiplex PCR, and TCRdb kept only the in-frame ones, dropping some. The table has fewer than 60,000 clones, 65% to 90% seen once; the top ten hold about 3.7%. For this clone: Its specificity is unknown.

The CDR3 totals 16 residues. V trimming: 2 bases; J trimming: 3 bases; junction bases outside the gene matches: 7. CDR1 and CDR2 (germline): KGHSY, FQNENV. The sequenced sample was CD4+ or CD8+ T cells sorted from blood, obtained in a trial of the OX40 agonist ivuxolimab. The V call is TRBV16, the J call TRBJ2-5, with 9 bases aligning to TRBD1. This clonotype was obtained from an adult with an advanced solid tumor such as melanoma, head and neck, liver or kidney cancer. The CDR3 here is CASSQGTGTLEETQYF. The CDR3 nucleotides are TGTGCCAGCAGCCAAGGGACAGGGACGCTAGAAGAGACCCAGTACTTC. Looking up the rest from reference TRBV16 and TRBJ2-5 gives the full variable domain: GEEVAQTPKHLVRGEGQKAKLYCAPIKGHSYVFWYQQVLKNEFKFLISFQNENVFDETGMPKERFSAKCLPNSPCSLEIQATKLEDSAVYFCASSQGTGTLEETQYFGPGTRLLVL.